The subject of this entry is one T cell receptor beta chain. Its antigen remains unknown. This entry belongs to a study of identifying expanded T cells in peripheral blood. Broader study findings: Technical replicates showed about 1.1 changed clones; about two weeks approximately 15; four weeks 19.

V dropped 6 bases and J dropped 2 bases, with 14 bases sitting between them. Germline-derived CDR1 and CDR2 are SQVTM and ANQGSEA. The CDR3 runs 13 residues. Profiled with immunoSEQ multiplex PCR; TCRdb holds only in-frame clones, not every one. The sample lists about 91,000 clones; approximately 90% were seen once. The source material was blood. This sequence was found in a person aged 18 to 70 in good health. The rearrangement links TRBV29-1 to TRBJ2-7, with D possibly being TRBD1 or TRBD2 (5 bases each). In nucleotides, the CDR3 is TGCAGCGTGAATGGGGGAACCGCCTACGAGCAGTACTTC. Protein product: CSVNGGTAYEQYF.